The source of this TCR beta chain is a study of PD-1 blockade in classical Hodgkin lymphoma. Study findings and constraints: The study found that TCR diversity rose significantly by C4D1 in CD4+ but not CD8+ cells.

Assay: immunoSEQ multiplex PCR; the TCRdb copy retains only in-frame clones and omits some. Among about 51,000 clones listed, about 80% were seen once. The time point denotes: cycle 4 day 1 (C4D1), after five to seven weeks of nivolumab. All patients experienced relapse after autologous stem cell transplantation, and brentuximab vedotin exposure was variable. Notes on this clone: Its antigen is not identified.

Trimming shortened V by 5 bases and J by 2 bases, and 16 bases separated the two germline ends. The CDR3 has 14 residues. CDR1 and CDR2 (germline): SQVTM, ANQGSEA. The specimen comprised peripheral blood mononuclear cells (PBMCs), sampled before the fourth cycle of nivolumab. The clonotype was recovered from a human donor with classical Hodgkin lymphoma. The chain is built from TRBV29-1 and TRBJ2-7, with a weak D call TRBD2 (5 bases). In nucleotides, the CDR3 is TGCAGCGTTAGCAGAGGGAACAGCCCCTACGAGCAGTACTTC. It is translated as CSVSRGNSPYEQYF.